The 8 T cell receptor beta chains below were found in one sample sequenced in a study of T cell responses to AZD1222 COVID-19 vaccine. Profiled with immunoSEQ multiplex PCR; TCRdb holds only in-frame clones, not every one. The table records 130,000 to 150,000 clones, about 90% of them present only once. The sample was peripheral blood, taken 28 days after the second AZD1222 dose. The source is an adult who received the AZD1222 COVID-19 vaccine.

The chain couples TRBV4-1 to TRBJ1-2, with 8 bases aligning to TRBD1. The CDR3 sequence is 15 residues long. Looked up from germline, CDR1 is MGHRA and CDR2 is YSYEKL. The V and J ends lost 2 bases and 4 bases, in that order; junction bases with no gene match: 6. In nucleotides, the CDR3 is TGCGCCAGCAGCCAATCTGGGACAGGTAGCTATGGCTACACCTTC. Protein product: CASSQSGTGSYGYTF.

The rearrangement joins TRBV28 to TRBJ1-6, with D perhaps matching TRBD1 (6 bases). The V end lost 3 bases, the J end lost 9 bases, and 12 bases lay between the germline ends. Germline V gene lookup returns CDR1 MDHEN and CDR2 SYDVKM. The CDR3 is 14 residues long. The CDR3 sequence is CASSFSSRGSPLHF. CDR3 in DNA: TGTGCCAGCAGTTTTTCTAGCAGGGGTTCACCCCTCCACTTT.

The J gene is TRBJ2-7, the V gene TRBV19; D not certain. The CDR3 totals 13 residues. Trimming shortened V by 3 bases and J by 2 bases, and 8 bases separated the two germline ends. Looked up from germline, CDR1 is LNHDA and CDR2 is SQIVND (reference sequence). CDR3 nucleotide sequence: TGTGCCAGTAGTATCTCCGACACCTACGAGCAGTACTTC. Translated, it gives CASSISDTYEQYF.

The chain links TRBV6-1 to TRBJ2-7; no clear D. The V gene lost 2 bases and the J gene lost 3 bases, with 8 bases spanning the gap. Germline assignment: CDR1 MNHNS and CDR2 SASEGT. This CDR3 is built from 13 residues. The CDR3 reads CASSEWAVYEQYF. DNA for the CDR3: TGTGCCAGCAGTGAATGGGCGGTCTACGAGCAGTACTTC.

This clone was counted once. The chain carries TRBV7-9 and TRBJ1-3; D unclear. CDR1 and CDR2 from the germline V gene are SEHNR and FQNEAQ (reference sequence). Trimming took 3 bases from V and 2 from J, leaving 8 bases between them. The CDR3 has 14 residues. CDR3 sequence reads: CASSFRNPGNTIYF. For the CDR3, the DNA is TGTGCCAGCAGCTTTAGGAATCCTGGAAACACCATATATTTT.

CDR3 loop: CASSSERGSDTQYF. The CDR3 nucleotides read TGTGCCAGCAGTTCGGAGCGGGGGTCAGATACGCAGTATTTT. The rearrangement uses TRBV27 and TRBJ2-3; 8 bases are shared with TRBD2. CDR3 size: 14 residues. Per germline, CDR1 MNHEY and CDR2 SMNVEV (reference sequence). With 4 bases clipped from V and 4 bases from J, the junction kept 4 bases outside the gene matches.

The V and J genes are TRBV7-9 and TRBJ1-5; TRBD1 agrees at 7 bases. The junction had 2 bases not matched to a gene; V was cut back by 1 base and J by 2 bases. Germline V lookup: CDR1 SEHNR, CDR2 FQNEAQ (reference sequence). The CDR3 is made up of 15 amino acids. The CDR3 DNA reads TGTGCCAGCAGCTTAGTAGGGGGCGGCAATCAGCCCCAGCATTTT. It translates to CASSLVGGGNQPQHF.

The gene calls are TRBV6-4 and TRBJ2-1; 9 positions agree with TRBD1. CDR1 MRHNA and CDR2 SNTAGT come from the germline V gene. V shed 4 bases, J shed 10 bases, and the junction held 11 bases outside the gene matches. The length of the CDR3 is 15 residues. CDR3 in amino acids: CASSVGDRDVLEQFF. The CDR3 bases are TGTGCCAGCAGTGTGGGGGACAGGGACGTATTAGAGCAGTTCTTC.